A single sample gave rise to the 19 T cell receptor beta chains below, sequenced in a study of cytomegalovirus exposure and HLA in healthy donors. The study ran its PCR with 60 Vbeta and 13 Jbeta primers. Sequencing used immunoSEQ multiplex PCR; TCRdb keeps in-frame clones, though not all of them. Of approximately 270,000 clones in the sample, 80% were seen once. Sample: PBMCs. These receptors all come from a girl aged 2 to 10 in good health and CMV-seronegative.

The chain couples TRBV5-1 to TRBJ2-1; 12 positions match TRBD2. In germline, CDR1 is SGHRS, CDR2 YFSETQ. J was trimmed by 4 bases and V by 1 base; bases with no gene match: 6. CDR3 length equals 17 residues. For the CDR3, the DNA is TGCGCCAGCAGCTTGAAGGCTAGCGGGGGGGCATACAATGAGCAGTTCTTC. It translates to CASSLKASGGAYNEQFF. Based on the CDR3 plus reference TRBV5-1 and TRBJ2-1, the full variable domain is KAGVTQTPRYLIKTRGQQVTLSCSPISGHRSVSWYQQTPGQGLQFLFEYFSETQRNKGNFPGRFSGRQFSNSRSEMNVSTLELGDSALYLCASSLKASGGAYNEQFFGPGTRLTVL.

The CDR3 sequence is CASSARDRKRGYTF. The CDR3 region has the DNA TGCGCCAGCAGTGCCCGGGACAGGAAACGAGGCTACACCTTC. The V call is TRBV10-1, the J call TRBJ1-2; TRBD1 matches 8 bases. CDR1 is WNHNN and CDR2 is SYGVQD in the germline V gene (reference sequence). V lost 4 bases to trimming and J lost 8 bases; unmatched junction nucleotides: 9. This CDR3 has 14 residues.

The genes are TRBV30 and TRBJ1-5, with TRBD1 matching over 8 bases. This CDR3 is 15 amino acids long. Per germline, CDR1 GTSNPN and CDR2 SVGIG (reference sequence). After removal of 3 bases from V and 7 bases from J, the junction contained 11 bases not matched to a gene. The CDR3 DNA reads TGTGCCTGGAGCGCTGACACAGGGGGAGGACAGCCCCAGCATTTT. This sequence encodes CAWSADTGGGQPQHF.

This clone was seen once. The chain combines TRBV7-3 with TRBJ2-3; tentatively, D is TRBD2 (7 bases). V gave up 5 bases and J gave up 4 bases, with 16 bases separating them. Per germline, CDR1 SGHTA and CDR2 FQGTGA. This CDR3 has 15 residues. The CDR3 spells CASSPRGAGADTQYF. Here the CDR3 DNA reads TGTGCCAGCAGCCCCCGGGGGGCAGGCGCAGATACGCAGTATTTT.

This clone showed up just once. The chain is built from TRBV6-6 and TRBJ2-7, with TRBD2 matching over 7 bases. J was trimmed by 1 base and V by 7 bases; bases with no gene match: 13. The CDR3 is 16 amino acids. In germline, CDR1 is MNHNY, CDR2 SVGAGI (reference sequence). CDR3 nucleotide sequence: TGTGCCAGCACACGCTCGGGGGGAGGGAGTTCCTACGAGCAGTACTTC. Translated: CASTRSGGGSSYEQYF.

This clone was counted a few times. The J gene is TRBJ1-2, the V gene TRBV5-1; possibly TRBD1 for D (5 bases). This CDR3 spans 14 amino acids. The germline V gene encodes CDR1 SGHRS and CDR2 YFSETQ. Trimming pared 0 bases from V and 8 bases from J, leaving 14 bases between. This CDR3 is CASSLAWGLRGYTF. CDR3 DNA sequence: TGCGCCAGCAGCTTGGCCTGGGGACTGCGGGGCTACACCTTC.

This chain joins TRBV12-2 and TRBJ2-1; the DNA was not compared with TRBD2, the D call given in the table. TRBV12-2 is described as a pseudogene. The CDR3 has 18 amino acids. CDR3 in DNA: TGTGCAAGTCGCTTAGCGCGGGGGGGGACTAGGACCTACAATGAGCAGTTCTTC. It translates to CASRLARGGTRTYNEQFF.

The chain carries TRBV27 and TRBJ2-5; maybe TRBD1 (6 bases). TRBJ2-7 explains the end of the DNA better; the J call may be wrong. The length of the CDR3 is 14 residues. Germline CDR1 MNHEY, CDR2 SMNVEV (reference sequence). CDR3: CASRPGDVHYEQYF. The CDR3 DNA reads as TGTGCCAGCAGACCAGGGGATGTCCACTACGAGCAGTACTTC.

V and J are TRBV6-5 and TRBJ1-2; tentatively, D is TRBD1 (5 bases). V lost 6 bases, J lost 5 bases, and 16 bases lay in between. Per the germline V gene, CDR1 is MNHEY and CDR2 is SVGAGI. CDR3 size: 14 residues. The CDR3 here is CASRRDGGLYGYTF. In DNA, the CDR3 is TGTGCCAGCAGGCGGGACGGAGGGTTGTATGGCTACACCTTC.

The chain combines TRBV5-1 with TRBJ2-1; weak D call: TRBD2 (5 bases). Trimming left V 0 bases short and J 0 bases short, with 16 bases between. Germline V gene sequence: CDR1 SGHRS, CDR2 YFSETQ. This CDR3 spans 18 amino acids. As DNA, the CDR3 is TGCGCCAGCAGCTTGGAGGCGGCTAGCTTCAGCTCCTACAATGAGCAGTTCTTC. Protein: CASSLEAASFSSYNEQFF. The full variable domain, completed using reference TRBV5-1 and TRBJ2-1, is KAGVTQTPRYLIKTRGQQVTLSCSPISGHRSVSWYQQTPGQGLQFLFEYFSETQRNKGNFPGRFSGRQFSNSRSEMNVSTLELGDSALYLCASSLEAASFSSYNEQFFGPGTRLTVL.

The chain joins TRBV7-9 to TRBJ2-5, with D perhaps TRBD2 (6 bases). The germline CDR1 and CDR2 sequences are SEHNR and FQNEAQ (reference sequence). The CDR3 is made up of 15 amino acids. Trimming took 5 bases from V and 1 from J, leaving 14 bases between them. The CDR3 coding sequence is TGTGCCAGCAGCCCGGGGGTCGGGGCCCAAGAGACCCAGTACTTC. Translating gives CASSPGVGAQETQYF.

This clone was detected only a few times. This chain links TRBV14 with TRBJ1-2; no reliable D call. The V end lost 0 bases, the J end lost 8 bases, and 10 bases lay between the germline ends. Germline CDR1 and CDR2: SGHDN and FVKESK. The CDR3 extends over 13 amino acids. The CDR3 DNA sequence: TGTGCCAGCAGCCAAGATGGCCAGCGAGGCTACACCTTC. Protein: CASSQDGQRGYTF.

This clone was counted once. The chain combines TRBV9 with TRBJ2-7; possible D gene TRBD1, 5 bases. The CDR3 has 15 amino acids. In germline, CDR1 is SGDLS, CDR2 YYNGEE. V dropped 0 bases and J dropped 4 bases, with 14 bases sitting between them. The CDR3 reads CASSVGSQGTYEQYF. CDR3 bases: TGTGCCAGCAGCGTAGGTTCCCAGGGAACTTACGAGCAGTACTTC.

This rearrangement joins TRBV29-1 to TRBJ2-7, with a tentative D call TRBD1 (5 bases). V dropped 1 base and J dropped 2 bases, with 18 bases sitting between them. Germline values: CDR1 SQVTM, CDR2 ANQGSEA. This CDR3 comprises 16 residues. The CDR3 protein is CSVEVSLTATTYEQYF. The CDR3 DNA reads as TGCAGCGTTGAAGTCTCGTTGACAGCAACAACCTACGAGCAGTACTTC.

The chain combines TRBV14 with TRBJ2-7; D might be TRBD1 (7 bases). Trimming removed 2 bases at V and 4 bases at J, with 18 bases between. This CDR3 comprises 16 residues. The germline CDR1 and CDR2 sequences are SGHDN and FVKESK. This CDR3 is CASSQLNRGGGYEQYF. In nucleotides, the CDR3 is TGTGCCAGCAGCCAATTAAACAGGGGAGGAGGTTACGAGCAGTACTTC.

This chain uses TRBV29-1 with TRBJ2-7, with D maybe TRBD2 (6 bases). V was cut by 7 bases and J by 2 bases, with 21 bases left in between. The CDR3 extends over 15 amino acids. CDR1 is SQVTM and CDR2 is ANQGSEA in the germline V gene. CDR3 sequence: CSAGTVRVGAYEQYF. The CDR3 DNA follows: TGCAGCGCTGGGACTGTTCGGGTTGGTGCCTACGAGCAGTACTTC.

The rearrangement uses TRBV7-9 and TRBJ2-1, with 7 bases matching TRBD2. V was clipped by 0 bases and J by 4 bases; unmatched bases: 15. The CDR3 length is 19 residues. From germline, CDR1 is SEHNR and CDR2 FQNEAQ (reference sequence). The CDR3 region is CASSLAKMLQAGNYNEQFF. The CDR3 DNA reads as TGTGCCAGCAGCTTAGCGAAGATGCTTCAAGCGGGAAATTACAATGAGCAGTTCTTC.

This chain joins TRBV27 and TRBJ2-5; 11 nucleotides agree with TRBD2. Looked up from germline, CDR1 is MNHEY and CDR2 is SMNVEV (reference sequence). V shed 8 bases, J shed 5 bases, and the junction held 10 bases outside the gene matches. This CDR3 has 15 residues. CDR3 bases: TGTGCCAGCCGTCCCACTAGCGGGAGAGGTGAGACCCAGTACTTC. Amino acid sequence: CASRPTSGRGETQYF.

V and J are TRBV13 and TRBJ2-3; 14 bases are a match to TRBD2. The CDR3 covers 19 residues. V was pared by 5 bases and J by 1 base, with 11 bases of the junction left unmatched. The V gene's germline CDR1 is PRHDT and CDR2 FYEKMQ (reference sequence). As DNA, the CDR3 is TGTGCCAGCAGCAACGGGGGACTAGCGGGAGCCCTCGGCACAGATACGCAGTATTTT. Translating gives CASSNGGLAGALGTDTQYF.